A selection of T cell receptor beta chains follows, all from one sample in a study of T cell changes during pregnancy in multiple sclerosis. Repertoires were generated with immunoSEQ multiplex PCR, while TCRdb's copy carries only in-frame clones and drops some. This repertoire shows 70,000 to 95,000 clones, approximately 94% found once; its top ten account for approximately 2.1%. Sequences were derived from peripheral blood, sampled in the second trimester of pregnancy. Receptors were obtained from a female donor in good health, enrolled as a control in a pregnancy study. CDR3s include the opening cysteine and the closing phenylalanine or tryptophan. A D gene is named only where the DNA matches it firmly. Not all rows give a size; the values are once, few, many and, for expanded clones, a class.

d_call,j_call,v_call,clone_size,cdr3_aa,cdr3_nt
NA,TRBJ1-1,TRBV29-1,few,CSVDVGSTEAFF,TGCAGCGTTGATGTCGGTAGCACTGAAGCTTTCTTT
TRBD1,TRBJ1-2,TRBV5-4,NA,CASRGPGQGVIPAGYTF,TGTGCCAGCAGGGGCCCGGGACAGGGGGTGATACCTGCGGGCTACACCTTC
NA,TRBJ1-2,TRBV25-1,NA,CASSDPNPDRSHYGYTF,TGTGCCAGCAGTGATCCCAACCCCGACAGGTCCCACTATGGCTACACCTTC
TRBD1,TRBJ2-3,TRBV5-1,NA,CASNRDSNTDTQYF,TGCGCCAGCAACCGGGACAGCAACACAGATACGCAGTATTTT
TRBD1,TRBJ1-6,TRBV6-5,NA,CASRPGTGHGSPLHF,TGTGCCAGCAGACCAGGGACAGGCCACGGTTCACCCCTCCACTTT
NA,TRBJ1-5,TRBV19,NA,CASSISVQPQHF,TGTGCCAGTAGTATAAGCGTCCAGCCCCAGCATTTT
NA,TRBJ2-2,TRBV27,NA,CASSLLNRVNTGELFF,TGTGCCAGCAGTTTACTAAACAGGGTAAACACCGGGGAGCTGTTTTTT
NA,TRBJ1-2,TRBV2,NA,CASLGDGYTF,TGTGCCAGCCTAGGCGATGGCTACACCTTC
NA,TRBJ2-7,TRBV9,NA,CASSVDGGEFGEQYF,TGTGCCAGCAGCGTAGACGGGGGAGAGTTCGGTGAGCAGTACTTC
NA,TRBJ1-6,TRBV28,NA,CASNRRGEPLHF,TGTGCCAGCAACCGCCGCGGGGAACCCCTCCACTTT
NA,TRBJ1-1,TRBV30,NA,CAWSPRAAEAFF,TGTGCCTGGAGTCCCCGCGCGGCTGAAGCTTTCTTT
TRBD1,TRBJ2-1,TRBV9,NA,CASSVEPGQGPNEQFF,TGTGCCAGCAGCGTAGAACCGGGACAGGGGCCCAATGAGCAGTTCTTC
TRBD1,TRBJ1-1,TRBV13,NA,CASSPVRDSEAFF,TGTGCCAGCAGCCCAGTGAGGGACAGTGAAGCTTTCTTT
TRBD2,TRBJ2-3,TRBV12-5,NA,CASGVSGGAVTQYF,TGTGCTAGTGGTGTTAGCGGGGGGGCCGTTACGCAGTATTTT
NA,TRBJ1-2,TRBV18,NA,CASSLQNYGYTF,TGTGCCAGCTCACTACAGAACTATGGCTACACCTTC
NA,TRBJ2-4,TRBV15,NA,CATSRRLGLSDGRAKNIQYF,TGTGCCACCAGCAGAAGGTTGGGGCTCAGCGATGGCAGGGCCAAAAACATTCAGTACTTC
NA,TRBJ2-3,TRBV5-1,once,CASSLVSPEADTQYF,TGCGCCAGCAGCTTGGTTAGCCCCGAGGCAGATACGCAGTATTTT
NA,TRBJ2-7,TRBV29-1,NA,CSVRGRGNSYEQYF,TGCAGCGTTCGGGGCAGGGGCAACTCCTACGAGCAGTACTTC
NA,TRBJ1-2,TRBV4-3,once,CASSPRHLPPDGYTF,TGCGCCAGCAGCCCGCGCCATCTTCCCCCTGATGGCTACACCTTC
NA,TRBJ2-5,TRBV6-1,NA,CASSEAPFIPQYF,TGTGCCAGCAGTGAAGCCCCTTTTATCCCCCAGTACTTC
NA,TRBJ2-7,TRBV7-8,NA,CASSSILDEQYF,TGTGCCAGCAGTTCTATCTTGGACGAGCAGTACTTC
TRBD1,TRBJ2-5,TRBV7-2,NA,CASSFGTAKETQYF,TGTGCCAGCAGCTTCGGGACAGCTAAAGAGACCCAGTACTTC
NA,TRBJ1-5,TRBV2,NA,CASRRGGQPQHF,TGTGCCAGCCGCAGGGGCGGTCAGCCCCAGCATTTT
NA,TRBJ2-1,TRBV5-1,NA,CAASLTGYNEQFF,TGCGCCGCGTCGTTGACTGGCTACAATGAGCAGTTCTTC
TRBD1,TRBJ2-1,TRBV27,NA,CASSSRDRGQRGAYNEQFF,TGTGCCAGCAGTTCCCGGGACAGGGGTCAACGGGGGGCCTACAATGAGCAGTTCTTC
NA,TRBJ1-5,TRBV4-3,NA,CASSQQMGGNQPQHF,TGCGCCAGCAGCCAGCAAATGGGCGGGAATCAGCCCCAGCATTTT
NA,TRBJ2-6,TRBV9,NA,CASSAGILSGANVLTF,TGTGCCAGCAGCGCAGGAATCCTCTCTGGGGCCAACGTCCTGACTTTC
TRBD2,TRBJ2-2,TRBV6-4,many,CASSGLAGGTGELFF,TGTGCCAGCAGTGGCCTAGCGGGGGGCACCGGGGAGCTGTTTTTT
NA,TRBJ1-5,TRBV29-1,NA,CSVEDGENQPQHF,TGCAGCGTTGAAGACGGAGAGAATCAGCCCCAGCATTTT
NA,TRBJ2-7,TRBV5-1,NA,CASRVSGGSSYEQYF,TGCGCCAGCAGGGTCTCTGGCGGCAGCTCCTACGAGCAGTACTTC
TRBD1,TRBJ1-2,TRBV7-2,NA,CASSAKGQTLNGYTF,TGTGCCAGCAGCGCTAAGGGACAGACACTGAATGGCTACACCTTC
NA,TRBJ1-3,TRBV5-8,NA,CASSVYYGDTGNTIYF,TGTGCCAGCAGCGTTTACTATGGGGACACTGGAAACACCATATATTTT
TRBD1,TRBJ1-6,TRBV9,NA,CASSPTPRQGLNSPLHF,TGTGCCAGCAGCCCCACCCCCCGACAGGGTCTTAATTCACCCCTCCACTTT
NA,TRBJ2-3,TRBV28,NA,CASSTDRSTDTQYF,TGTGCCAGCAGCACAGATCGTAGCACAGATACGCAGTATTTT
NA,TRBJ1-2,TRBV5-5,NA,CASSLSTVGYGYTF,TGTGCCAGCAGCTTGAGTACAGTCGGCTATGGCTACACCTTC
TRBD1,TRBJ2-1,TRBV2,NA,CASHRGTGAYNEQFF,TGTGCCAGCCACCGAGGGACAGGGGCCTACAATGAGCAGTTCTTC
NA,TRBJ2-7,TRBV7-2,NA,CASSPWGGSSYEQYF,TGTGCCAGCAGCCCGTGGGGGGGCTCTTCCTACGAGCAGTACTTC
NA,TRBJ2-1,TRBV9,NA,CASSVGLTGGSDNEQFF,TGTGCCAGCAGCGTAGGGTTAACGGGGGGCAGTGACAATGAGCAGTTCTTC